This T cell receptor (beta chain) emerged from a study of blood T cell repertoires in COVID-19. About the research overall: Samples representing acute and convalescent COVID-19 were sourced from the United States, Italy and Spain. Sample material is recorded as cDNA or gDNA derived from T cells, B-cell-depleted T cells, or PBMCs.

Only one count was recorded for this clone. The V gene end was trimmed by 2 bases and the J gene end by 5 bases; junction bases not matched to a gene: 7. This CDR3 comprises 16 residues. CDR1 and CDR2 from the germline V gene are SGHTA and FQGTGA. Original handling: For nucleated cells, counts were estimated from reference gene primer amplification. This table comes from immunoSEQ multiplex PCR, and its TCRdb copy is limited to in-frame clones, with some not included. That table is the source of V, J and clone size, and D and trimming were worked out from the DNA. This table holds just over 90,000 clones, around three quarters found once.

The sequence derives from a man aged 65 to 85 with acute or convalescent COVID-19. The chain couples TRBV7-3 to TRBJ1-1; TRBD1 matches 11 bases. Material for sequencing was peripheral blood. The CDR3 coding sequence is TGTGCCAGCAGCTTAGACCGGACAGGGGGCGGTACTGAAGCTTTCTTT. As protein: CASSLDRTGGGTEAFF.